The 16 T cell receptor beta chains below all came from one sample that was sequenced in a study of blood T cells in healthy people across ages. Primers used in a second PCR of about 7 to 12 cycles were a sample-barcoded 5' primer and a J-beta primer mix. MiXCR, run by TCRdb on the 5' RACE reads, gives a single entry per CDR3 protein. The data hold about 1.6 million distinct CDR3 sequences, with 34% observed a single time. Sequencing was carried out using blood. The receptor set was obtained from a woman younger than 45 in good health.

CDR3 region: CASSGSGGQDTQYF. In nucleotides, the CDR3 is TGTGCCAGCAGCGGGTCCGGGGGCCAAGATACGCAGTATTTT. The rearrangement links TRBV5-6 to TRBJ2-3; D tentatively fits TRBD1 or TRBD2 (6 bases each). Trimming cost V 4 bases and J 5 bases, with 14 bases left between them. This CDR3 region has 14 residues. CDR1 is SGHDT and CDR2 is YYEEEE in the germline V gene. The whole variable domain, filled in from reference TRBV5-6 and TRBJ2-3, reads DAGVTQSPTHLIKTRGQQVTLRCSPKSGHDTVSWYQQALGQGPQFIFQYYEEEERQRGNFPDRFSGHQFPNYSSELNVNALLLGDSALYLCASSGSGGQDTQYFGPGTRLTVL.

On this clonotype: It is likely a read error, because the conserved phenylalanine at the end of the CDR3 is missing. The rearrangement joins TRBV29-1 to TRBJ1-5; D possibly corresponds to TRBD1 (6 bases). V lost 6 bases to trimming and J lost 5 bases, with 14 bases between them. Germline V CDR1 and CDR2: SQVTM, ANQGSEA. The CDR3 loop spans 13 amino acids. CDR3 region: CSVSRGLDQPQHV. The CDR3 nucleotides are TGCAGCGTCTCCAGGGGTTTGGATCAGCCCCAGCATGTT.

The J gene is TRBJ1-1, the V gene TRBV7-2, with TRBD1 matching 12 bases. CDR1 SGHTA and CDR2 FQGNSA come from the germline V gene. The CDR3 extends over 16 amino acids. V dropped 4 bases and J dropped 10; count of bases not matched to a gene: 13. The chain's CDR3 is CASSSGQGAAKDGAFF. The CDR3 coding sequence is TGTGCCAGCAGCTCGGGACAGGGGGCAGCCAAGGATGGAGCTTTCTTT. Drawing the rest from reference TRBV7-2 and TRBJ1-1, the complete variable domain is GAGVSQSPSNKVTEKGKDVELRCDPISGHTALYWYRQSLGQGLEFLIYFQGNSAPDKSGLPSDRFSAERTGGSVSTLTIQRTQQEDSAVYLCASSSGQGAAKDGAFFGQGTRLTVV.

This clonotype is a singleton in its sample. The chain links TRBV6-2 or TRBV6-3 to TRBJ2-3; D gene uncertain. Trimming pared 7 bases from V and 4 bases from J, leaving 15 bases between. CDR1 and CDR2 from the germline V gene are MNHEY and SVGEGT. This CDR3 spans 14 amino acids. The CDR3 is CASMTLFPPDTQYF. CDR3 nucleotides: TGTGCCAGCATGACCCTTTTTCCCCCAGATACGCAGTATTTT.

The rearrangement uses TRBV14 and TRBJ2-1; 13 bases match TRBD2. J lost 7 bases, V lost 1 base, and 7 bases had no gene match. The germline CDR1 and CDR2 sequences are SGHDN and FVKESK. The CDR3 runs 17 residues. The CDR3 DNA reads as TGTGCCAGCAGCCAAGTTCGTGGACTAGCGGGAGAGAATGAGCAGTTCTTC. Translated, it gives CASSQVRGLAGENEQFF.

The chain links TRBV2 to TRBJ2-5, with 8 bases matching TRBD2. The germline V gene encodes CDR1 SNHLY and CDR2 FYNNEI. The CDR3 runs to 14 residues. Trimming took 5 bases from V and 8 from J; bases not matched to a gene: 10. The CDR3 loop reads CASSNIGGAFTQYF. As DNA, the CDR3 is TGTGCCAGCAGTAACATCGGGGGGGCCTTTACCCAGTACTTC.

This chain connects TRBV3-1 to TRBJ1-6; D is undetermined. The CDR3 runs 15 residues. The V gene's germline CDR1 is LGHDT and CDR2 YNNKEL (reference sequence). V lost 1 base and J lost 4, with 8 bases in between. CDR3 sequence (DNA): TGTGCCAGCAGCCAAGGATCAAGATATAATTCACCCCTCCACTTT. It codes for CASSQGSRYNSPLHF.

The chain carries TRBV4-2 and TRBJ2-4, with D perhaps given as TRBD1 or TRBD2 (5 bases each). Near its end, the DNA agrees better with TRBJ2-7, so the J call may be wrong. This CDR3 is 17 amino acids long. CDR1 LGHNA and CDR2 YNFKEQ come from the germline V gene. The CDR3 sequence is CASSQERSGRPSYEQYF. DNA for the CDR3: TGTGCCAGCAGCCAAGAGCGTTCGGGACGACCCTCCTACGAGCAGTACTTC.

This clonotype appeared many times. V gene TRBV12-3 or TRBV12-4 combines with J gene TRBJ2-7; perhaps TRBD2 as D (5 bases). The CDR3 contains 12 residues. Trimming removed 6 bases from V and 6 bases from J, with 12 bases in between. CDR3 nucleotides: TGTGCCAGCAGCCCCGGGGTTCGCGAGCAGTACTTC. Amino acids: CASSPGVREQYF.

With regard to this clonotype: Since a much larger clone is just one base distant, this may be a read error. The chain recombines TRBV29-1 with TRBJ2-7; 7 bases match TRBD2. Germline lookup yields CDR1 SQVTM and CDR2 ANQGSEA. This CDR3 contains 13 residues. The CDR3 sequence is CNTSDPGGYEQYF. The CDR3 DNA sequence: TGCAACACGTCGGACCCCGGGGGGTACGAGCAGTACTTC.

This clonotype was detected a few times. This rearrangement joins TRBV30 to TRBJ1-2; D is unresolved. Germline V gives CDR1 GTSNPN, CDR2 SVGIG (reference sequence). The CDR3 consists of 13 residues. V was clipped by 5 bases and J by 5 bases, with 15 bases between them. The CDR3 DNA sequence: TGTGCCTGGGATCTGGGGAGAAGTTATGGCTACACCTTC. Residues: CAWDLGRSYGYTF.

The chain is built from TRBV20-1 and TRBJ1-2, with D hard to call. The CDR3 spans 10 residues. CDR1 and CDR2 (germline): DFQATT, SNEGSKA (reference sequence). V lost 4 bases, J lost 1 base, and 1 base lay in between. CDR3 nucleotides: TGCAGTGCTAATAACTATGGCTACACCTTC. Translated, it gives CSANNYGYTF.

This chain connects TRBV3-1 to TRBJ1-2; 7 nucleotides match TRBD1. CDR3 length: 15 residues. The germline CDR1 and CDR2 sequences are LGHDT and YNNKEL (reference sequence). V lost 4 bases to trimming and J lost 1 base; unmatched junction nucleotides: 6. The CDR3, as DNA: TGTGCCAGCAGCCGGGGACAGAATAGTAACTATGGCTACACCTTC. Residues: CASSRGQNSNYGYTF.

This clonotype was observed a few times. V usage is TRBV12-3 or TRBV12-4 and J usage is TRBJ2-2; D might be TRBD2 (6 bases). The CDR3 runs 13 residues. V was pared by 5 bases and J by 8 bases, with 12 bases between. The CDR3 here is CASSGGTPGELFF. CDR3 sequence (DNA): TGTGCCAGCAGTGGCGGGACTCCTGGGGAGCTGTTTTTT.

This clonotype was seen just once. The chain joins TRBV2 to TRBJ1-4; D uncertain. Germline CDR1 reads SNHLY; CDR2 reads FYNNEI. This CDR3 comprises 15 residues. V was clipped by 2 bases and J by 8 bases, with 15 bases between them. The CDR3 spells CASSEPGGEAEKLFF. The CDR3 nucleotides read TGTGCCAGCAGTGAACCGGGCGGGGAAGCAGAAAAACTGTTTTTT.

This clonotype was recorded once. The chain couples TRBV7-8 to TRBJ2-1, with TRBD2 as a possible D gene (6 bases). The CDR3 runs to 16 residues. Germline lookup yields CDR1 SGHVS and CDR2 FQNEAQ. With 5 bases removed from V and 5 bases from J, the gap between germline ends came to 19 bases. The CDR3 coding sequence is TGTGCCAGCAGCCCCAAGAGGGACCCGGGGGACAATGAGCAGTTCTTC. It yields the protein CASSPKRDPGDNEQFF.